Sequencing of this T cell receptor (beta chain) was carried out in a study of control samples from healthy donors and cancer patients. Sequencing used immunoSEQ multiplex PCR; TCRdb keeps in-frame clones, though not all of them. Of about 88,000 clones detected, approximately 95% appear once; the ten largest clones hold roughly 8%. J lost 7 bases, V lost 0 bases, and 8 bases had no gene match. The CDR3 covers 17 residues. Germline V lookup: CDR1 KGHSH, CDR2 LQKENI. The chain links TRBV18 to TRBJ2-1, with TRBD2 identical over 11 bases. The receptor was isolated from a man between 18 and 35 years old in good health. Material: blood. As DNA, the CDR3 is TGTGCCAGCTCACCACCGCCTAGCGGGAGGCACTCTAATGAGCAGTTCTTC. Its translation is CASSPPPSGRHSNEQFF.